Shown below are 24 T cell receptor beta chains from a single sample sequenced in a study of CD8+CD57+ T cells in acquired aplastic anemia. TCR beta VDJ combinations and CDR3 sequences were profiled from genomic DNA. TCRdb passed the reads through MiXCR, listing each CDR3 protein once. Of approximately 200,000 distinct CDR3 sequences listed, roughly 57% are singletons. The sequenced sample was sorted CD4+, CD8+, or CD8+CD57+ T cells (not recorded which) from PBMCs. These receptors were obtained from a human donor in good health.

The gene calls are TRBV24-1 and TRBJ2-3, with D hard to call. Germline CDR1 KGHDR, CDR2 SFDVKD. V lost 1 base to trimming and J lost 0 bases, with 7 bases between them. The CDR3 is made up of 15 amino acids. This chain's CDR3 is CATSDFGASTDTQYF. DNA for the CDR3: TGTGCCACCAGTGATTTTGGCGCCAGCACAGATACGCAGTATTTT.

This clonotype was observed a handful of times. The rearrangement links TRBV27 to TRBJ1-5, with D possibly matching TRBD1 (6 bases). The V and J ends lost 6 bases and 4 bases respectively, with 16 bases between them. This CDR3 region has 15 residues. Germline CDR1 reads MNHEY; CDR2 reads SMNVEV (reference sequence). This CDR3 is CASRQRGTGNQPQHF. CDR3 DNA: TGTGCCAGCAGACAAAGGGGTACAGGGAATCAGCCCCAGCATTTT.

This clonotype was observed once. DNA for the CDR3: TGTGCCAGTAGTATCCCGAGCGTTAAGGCTGAAAAACTGTTTTTT. Amino acid sequence: CASSIPSVKAEKLFF. The chain recombines TRBV19 with TRBJ1-4; D remains unclear. In germline, CDR1 is LNHDA, CDR2 SQIVND (reference sequence). With 3 bases removed from V and 7 bases from J, the gap between germline ends came to 15 bases. This CDR3 spans 15 amino acids.

This clonotype appeared a few times. J is TRBJ1-6 and V is TRBV5-4; D is possibly TRBD1 (6 bases). The germline gives CDR1 SGHNT, CDR2 YYREEE (reference sequence). This CDR3 has 14 amino acids. Trimming took off 2 bases at V and 10 bases at J, with 13 bases between the two ends. The CDR3 here is CASSFDRFRSPLHF. The DNA of the CDR3 is TGTGCCAGCAGCTTTGACAGGTTCCGATCACCCCTCCACTTT.

This clonotype was observed at least ten times. The J gene is TRBJ2-1, the V gene TRBV9; no clear D. The V gene lost 0 bases and the J gene lost 8 bases, with 15 bases spanning the gap. This CDR3 is 15 amino acids long. The germline CDR1 and CDR2 sequences are SGDLS and YYNGEE. CDR3 sequence: CASSVEGSDWHEQFF. In nucleotides, the CDR3 is TGTGCCAGCAGCGTAGAGGGCTCGGATTGGCATGAGCAGTTCTTC.

The gene calls are TRBV7-9 and TRBJ1-4; TRBD1 might be the D (5 bases). V shed 10 bases and J shed 4 bases, with 19 bases lying between them. The CDR3 runs 15 residues. Germline lookup yields CDR1 SEHNR and CDR2 FQNEAQ (reference sequence). The CDR3 loop is CANNRKTGDNEKLFF. The CDR3 DNA reads TGTGCCAACAATCGTAAGACGGGGGATAATGAAAAACTGTTTTTT.

This clonotype has ten or more counts. The genes are TRBV7-8 and TRBJ1-2; D call uncertain. Germline V gene data show CDR1 as SGHVS and CDR2 as FQNEAQ. Trimming cost V 0 bases and J 7 bases, with 6 bases left between them. The CDR3 consists of 12 residues. The CDR3 loop reads CASSLAPSGYTF. The DNA of the CDR3 is TGTGCCAGCAGCTTAGCCCCCAGTGGCTACACCTTC. The entire variable domain, with the rest obtained from reference TRBV7-8 and TRBJ1-2, is as follows: GAGVSQSPRYKVAKRGQDVALRCDPISGHVSLFWYQQALGQGPEFLTYFQNEAQLDKSGLPSDRFFAERPEGSVSTLKIQRTQQEDSAVYLCASSLAPSGYTFGSGTRLTVV.

The rearrangement uses TRBV2 and TRBJ1-6, with D tentatively TRBD1 (5 bases). Trimming left V 2 bases short and J 0 bases short, with 11 bases between. CDR1 is SNHLY and CDR2 is FYNNEI in the germline V gene. The CDR3 contains 17 residues. The CDR3 spells CASSESQGSSYNSPLHF. DNA of the CDR3: TGTGCCAGCAGTGAAAGTCAGGGTAGCTCCTATAATTCACCCCTCCACTTT.

This clonotype was counted many times. V is TRBV6-5 and J is TRBJ1-3; D is uncertain. The germline CDR1 and CDR2 sequences are MNHEY and SVGAGI. The CDR3 covers 15 residues. Trimming shortened V by 5 bases and J by 2 bases, and 13 bases separated the two germline ends. The CDR3 coding sequence is TGTGCCAGCAGTAAAGCGGGAACTCCTGGAAACACCATATATTTT. As protein: CASSKAGTPGNTIYF.

This sequence joins TRBV20-1 and TRBJ2-1, with 12 bases identical to TRBD2. This CDR3 has 13 residues. The V and J ends lost 6 bases and 7 bases, in that order; junction bases with no gene match: 4. CDR1 and CDR2 from the germline V gene are DFQATT and SNEGSKA (reference sequence). The CDR3 loop is CSANLAGGNEQFF. The DNA of the CDR3 is TGCAGTGCAAATCTAGCGGGGGGGAATGAGCAGTTCTTC.

A word on this clonotype: This likely comes from a read error, as the CDR3 has no conserved phenylalanine or tryptophan at its end. CDR3 in DNA: TGTGCCACCACACTAGCGGGAGATGTGCAGTTCCTC. It translates to CATTLAGDVQFL. This rearrangement joins TRBV19 to TRBJ2-1, with TRBD2 matching over 11 bases. CDR3 size: 12 residues. V shed 10 bases and J 12 bases; nucleotides not matched to a gene: 8. Germline loops: CDR1 LNHDA, CDR2 SQIVND (reference sequence).

The chain couples TRBV24-1 to TRBJ2-3, with TRBD2 matching over 16 bases. CDR1 is KGHDR and CDR2 is SFDVKD in the germline V gene. The trim removed 3 bases at V and 5 bases at J, leaving 13 bases unmatched. The CDR3 is 20 residues long. The CDR3: CATSDQGTSGRARLEDTQYF. As DNA, the CDR3 is TGTGCCACCAGTGATCAAGGGACTAGCGGGAGGGCCCGGCTGGAAGATACGCAGTATTTT.

This clonotype was found once. The rearrangement links TRBV5-5 to TRBJ2-7; D may match TRBD1 or TRBD2 (5 bases each). Trimming shortened V by 4 bases and J by 0 bases, and 17 bases separated the two germline ends. The CDR3 is made up of 16 amino acids. Germline CDR1 SGHKS, CDR2 YYEKEE (reference sequence). The CDR3 is CASSQGGAGSSYEQYF. CDR3 DNA: TGTGCCAGCAGCCAAGGTGGGGCAGGGAGCTCCTACGAGCAGTACTTC.

The chain joins TRBV29-1 to TRBJ2-3; 12 nucleotides match TRBD2. This CDR3 is 14 amino acids long. V was pared by 5 bases and J by 4 bases, with 4 bases of the junction left unmatched. Germline V gene sequence: CDR1 SQVTM, CDR2 ANQGSEA. The CDR3 here is CSVTSGRFPDTQYF. CDR3 sequence (DNA): TGCAGCGTTACTAGCGGGAGGTTTCCAGATACGCAGTATTTT.

V gene TRBV19 combines with J gene TRBJ2-2; no clear D. Germline V gene data show CDR1 as LNHDA and CDR2 as SQIVND (reference sequence). The CDR3 length is 14 residues. V was pared by 3 bases and J by 1 base, with 6 bases between. CDR3 DNA sequence: TGTGCCAGTAGTATTTCGCAGAACACCGGGGAGCTGTTTTTT. Translating gives CASSISQNTGELFF.

In the case of this clonotype: Possible read error: a much larger clone is one base away. V gene TRBV2 combines with J gene TRBJ1-1; D remains unclear. Germline loops: CDR1 SNHLY, CDR2 FYNNEI. The CDR3 has 12 amino acids. V was cut by 8 bases and J by 3 bases, with 10 bases left in between. As DNA, the CDR3 is TGTGCCAGCTCACCGATGTACACTGAAGCTTTCTTT. This codes for CASSPMYTEAFF.

The chain joins TRBV2 to TRBJ1-5; TRBD1 is a possible D gene (5 bases). The CDR3 extends over 13 amino acids. V shed 5 bases and J shed 6 bases, with 11 bases lying between them. Looked up from germline, CDR1 is SNHLY and CDR2 is FYNNEI. DNA of the CDR3: TGTGCCAGCAGTAAAGGGGTTCCTCAGCCCCAGCATTTT. It encodes CASSKGVPQPQHF.

The chain is built from TRBV2 and TRBJ1-1; a weak D match, TRBD1 (5 bases). Trimming cost V 3 bases and J 7 bases, with 15 bases left between them. The CDR3 has 14 amino acids. CDR1 and CDR2 from the germline V gene are SNHLY and FYNNEI. The CDR3 loop is CASSDMTLGGEAFF. As DNA, the CDR3 is TGTGCCAGCAGTGACATGACACTGGGGGGTGAAGCTTTCTTT.

The chain has TRBV9 and TRBJ2-7, with a weak D call TRBD1 (6 bases). Germline assignment: CDR1 SGDLS and CDR2 YYNGEE. The CDR3 loop spans 14 amino acids. Trimming stripped 4 bases from V and 2 bases from J, with 13 bases between. DNA for the CDR3: TGTGCCAGCAGCAGGGGGTCGGATCCCTACGAGCAGTACTTC. Translating gives CASSRGSDPYEQYF.

The chain is built from TRBV11-2 and TRBJ1-2; perhaps TRBD1 as D (5 bases). With 4 bases removed from V and 8 bases from J, the gap between germline ends came to 11 bases. The germline V gene encodes CDR1 SGHAT and CDR2 FQNNGV. CDR3 size: 12 residues. Written as DNA, the CDR3 is TGTGCCAGCAGCTCCAGGGCCGGAGGCTACACCTTC. Translation gives CASSSRAGGYTF.

This chain connects TRBV7-2 to TRBJ1-2; tentatively, D is TRBD1 (6 bases). V was cut by 8 bases and J by 4 bases, with 8 bases left in between. The CDR3 runs 11 residues. The V gene's germline CDR1 is SGHTA and CDR2 FQGNSA. The CDR3 nucleotides are TGTGCCAGCGGACAGAGCTATGGCTACACCTTC. It yields the protein CASGQSYGYTF.

The chain couples TRBV7-9 to TRBJ2-1; 11 positions agree with TRBD2. Germline V gene sequence: CDR1 SEHNR, CDR2 FQNEAQ (reference sequence). V dropped 5 bases and J dropped 6; count of bases not matched to a gene: 3. This CDR3 is built from 14 residues. CDR3 DNA: TGTGCCAGCAGCGGACTAGCGGGTAGCAATGAGCAGTTCTTC. Residues: CASSGLAGSNEQFF.

In its sample, this clonotype was seen many times. V usage is TRBV6-6 and J usage is TRBJ2-3; tentative D call: TRBD2 (6 bases). The germline CDR1 and CDR2 sequences are MNHNY and SVGAGI (reference sequence). Trimming removed 0 bases at V and 4 bases at J, with 8 bases between. The length of the CDR3 is 14 residues. The CDR3 DNA is TGTGCCAGCAGTTACTCAGGAGGGGCAGATACGCAGTATTTT. This sequence encodes CASSYSGGADTQYF.

This clonotype has a count of ten or more. The CDR3 reads CASSSLTGIGTEAFF. The CDR3 DNA sequence: TGCGCCAGCAGCTCCCTGACAGGGATAGGCACTGAAGCTTTCTTT. The rearrangement links TRBV5-1 to TRBJ1-1; 7 bases fit TRBD1. The germline V gene encodes CDR1 SGHRS and CDR2 YFSETQ. Losses at the gene ends were 3 bases for V and 4 bases for J; bases not matched to a gene: 9. The CDR3 spans 15 residues.